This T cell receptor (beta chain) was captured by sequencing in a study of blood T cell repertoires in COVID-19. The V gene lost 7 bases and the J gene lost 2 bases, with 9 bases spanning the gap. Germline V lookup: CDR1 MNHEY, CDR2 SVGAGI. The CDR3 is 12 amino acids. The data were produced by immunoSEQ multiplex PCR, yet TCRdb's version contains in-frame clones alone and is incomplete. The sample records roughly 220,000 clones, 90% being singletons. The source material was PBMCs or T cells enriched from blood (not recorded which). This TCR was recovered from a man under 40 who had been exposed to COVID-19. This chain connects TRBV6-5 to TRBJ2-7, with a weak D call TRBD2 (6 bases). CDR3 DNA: TGTGCCAGCACGGAGGGTCCCTACGAGCAGTACTTC. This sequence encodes CASTEGPYEQYF.